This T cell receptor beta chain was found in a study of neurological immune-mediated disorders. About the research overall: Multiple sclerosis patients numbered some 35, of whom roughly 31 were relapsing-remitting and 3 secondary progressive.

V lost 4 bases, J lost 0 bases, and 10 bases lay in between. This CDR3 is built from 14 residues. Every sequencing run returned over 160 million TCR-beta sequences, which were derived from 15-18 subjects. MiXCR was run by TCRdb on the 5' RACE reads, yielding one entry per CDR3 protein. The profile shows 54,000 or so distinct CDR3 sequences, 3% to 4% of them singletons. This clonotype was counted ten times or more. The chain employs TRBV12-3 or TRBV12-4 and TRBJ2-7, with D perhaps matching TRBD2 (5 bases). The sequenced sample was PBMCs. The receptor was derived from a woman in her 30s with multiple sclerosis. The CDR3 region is CASSSSLSSYEQYF. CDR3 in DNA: TGTGCCAGCAGTTCTAGCCTCAGCTCCTACGAGCAGTACTTC.